Following are 8 T cell receptor beta chains from one sample sequenced in a study of blood T cells in healthy people across ages. A second PCR, run for about 7 to 11 cycles, used a sample-barcoded 5' primer plus a J-beta primer mix. From the 5' RACE reads, TCRdb called clonotypes with MiXCR, one entry per CDR3 protein. The table records more than 700,000 distinct CDR3 sequences, about 53% of them present only once. The specimen was blood. These receptors were taken from a man older than 75 in good health.

V gene TRBV12-3 or TRBV12-4 combines with J gene TRBJ2-1; 9 positions match TRBD2. V shed 6 bases, J shed 5 bases, and the junction held 8 bases outside the gene matches. The CDR3 contains 15 residues. This chain's CDR3 is CASSSLAGTNNEQFF. CDR3 DNA: TGTGCCAGCAGCTCACTAGCGGGTACTAACAATGAGCAGTTCTTC.

The chain has TRBV20-1 and TRBJ2-7, with D possibly TRBD2 on 6 matching bases. Germline V CDR1 and CDR2: DFQATT, SNEGSKA (reference sequence). Trimming cost V 1 base and J 3 bases, with 7 bases left between them. This CDR3 has 12 amino acids. This chain's CDR3 is CSARGGVYEQYF. The CDR3 nucleotides read TGCAGTGCTAGAGGGGGGGTCTACGAGCAGTACTTC.

This clonotype was counted a few times. The rearrangement joins TRBV12-3 or TRBV12-4 to TRBJ2-3, with D perhaps TRBD1 (6 bases). The CDR3 has 14 amino acids. The V end lost 7 bases, the J end lost 14 bases, and 25 bases lay between the germline ends. The CDR3 protein is CASNVRGLHRYAYF. In DNA, the CDR3 is TGTGCCAGCAATGTCAGGGGCTTGCACAGATACGCGTATTTT.

This clonotype was detected ten times or more. Here the CDR3 reads CASSVALAGDREQFF. DNA of the CDR3: TGTGCCAGCAGCGTAGCTCTAGCGGGAGATCGGGAGCAGTTCTTC. V usage is TRBV9 and J usage is TRBJ2-1; TRBD2 agrees at 10 bases. Trimming removed 0 bases from V and 10 bases from J; junction bases left unmatched: 7. The CDR3 runs to 15 residues. CDR1 SGDLS and CDR2 YYNGEE come from the germline V gene.

This clonotype was found a few times. V usage is TRBV10-3 and J usage is TRBJ2-3; 15 bases are shared with TRBD2. The J segment lost 14 bases and the V segment lost 2 bases, leaving 8 bases of the junction unmatched. Germline V gene sequence: CDR1 ENHRY, CDR2 SYGVKD. The CDR3 length is 15 residues. CDR3 nucleotide sequence: TGTGCCATCAGTGAGCTGGGACTAGCGGGAGGACCGGCGTATTTT. This translates into CAISELGLAGGPAYF.

The genes are TRBV24-1 and TRBJ2-1, with D possibly matching TRBD2 (6 bases). Germline assignment: CDR1 KGHDR and CDR2 SFDVKD. The CDR3 runs to 17 residues. V was cut by 0 bases and J by 7 bases, with 18 bases left in between. The CDR3 loop reads CATSDLKSGVRLNEQFF. The CDR3, as DNA: TGTGCCACCAGTGATTTGAAATCGGGAGTACGGCTTAATGAGCAGTTCTTC.

V gene TRBV20-1 combines with J gene TRBJ1-2; TRBD1 aligns across 7 bases. V shed 5 bases and J 3 bases; nucleotides not matched to a gene: 3. The CDR3 has 12 residues. Germline assignment: CDR1 DFQATT and CDR2 SNEGSKA (reference sequence). This CDR3 reads CSASDRDYGYTF. The CDR3 bases are TGCAGTGCTTCAGACAGGGACTATGGCTACACCTTC.

This clonotype was picked up a small number of times. The chain combines TRBV6-2 or TRBV6-3 with TRBJ2-5; weak D call: TRBD2 (6 bases). Germline lookup yields CDR1 MNHEY and CDR2 SVGEGT. Trimming removed 4 bases from V and 6 bases from J, with 18 bases in between. The length of the CDR3 is 15 residues. The CDR3 DNA reads TGTGCCAGCAGTTGGGGGGAGCGGACCCACCAGACCCAGTACTTC. This sequence encodes CASSWGERTHQTQYF.